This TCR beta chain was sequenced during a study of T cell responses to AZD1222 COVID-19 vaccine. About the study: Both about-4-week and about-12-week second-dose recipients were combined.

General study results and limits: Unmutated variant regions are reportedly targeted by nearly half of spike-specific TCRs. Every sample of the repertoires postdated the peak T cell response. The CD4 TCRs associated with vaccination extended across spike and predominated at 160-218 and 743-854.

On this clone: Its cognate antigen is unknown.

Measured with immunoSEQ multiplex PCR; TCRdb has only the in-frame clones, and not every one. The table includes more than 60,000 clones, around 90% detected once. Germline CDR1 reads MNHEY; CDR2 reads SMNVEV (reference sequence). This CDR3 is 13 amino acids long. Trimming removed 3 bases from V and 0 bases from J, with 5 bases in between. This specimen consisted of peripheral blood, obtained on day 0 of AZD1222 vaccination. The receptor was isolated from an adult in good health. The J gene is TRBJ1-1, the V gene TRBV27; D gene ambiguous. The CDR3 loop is CASSFTVNTEAFF. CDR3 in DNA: TGTGCCAGCAGTTTCACAGTGAACACTGAAGCTTTCTTT.